These 24 T cell receptor beta chains came from one sample sequenced in a study of blood T cell repertoires in COVID-19. Measured with immunoSEQ multiplex PCR; TCRdb has only the in-frame clones, and not every one. Altogether about 320,000 clones are present, 89% being singletons, with the ten largest covering 8.5% to 14%. The sample consisted of peripheral blood. The receptor set was obtained from a woman aged 25 to 45 with COVID-19, enrolled during active disease.

This chain connects TRBV5-6 to TRBJ1-1, with D possibly matching TRBD1 (6 bases). This CDR3 contains 14 residues. Germline V gives CDR1 SGHDT, CDR2 YYEEEE. The ends were cut back, 2 bases at V and 5 bases at J, with 13 bases in the middle. In nucleotides, the CDR3 is TGTGCCAGCAGCTTTTTTCAGGGGCGGACTGAAGCTTTCTTT. Its protein is CASSFFQGRTEAFF.

This clone has just one count. The gene calls are TRBV2 and TRBJ2-7; TRBD2 matches at 15 bases. Germline loops: CDR1 SNHLY, CDR2 FYNNEI. Trimming removed 6 bases from V and 2 bases from J; junction bases left unmatched: 8. This CDR3 comprises 17 residues. The CDR3 coding sequence is TGTGCCAGCAGGGGAGGACTAGCGGGGGGGCGTACCTACGAGCAGTACTTC. Its translation: CASRGGLAGGRTYEQYF.

The V gene is TRBV7-6, the J gene TRBJ2-1; unclear D gene. The CDR3 totals 14 residues. The V end was cut by 7 bases, the J end by 5 bases, with 15 bases between. The germline V gene has CDR1 SGHVS and CDR2 FNYEAQ. The CDR3 is CASTLTRHNNEQFF. CDR3 nucleotides: TGTGCCAGCACCCTGACTCGCCACAACAATGAGCAGTTCTTC. The full variable domain, completed using reference TRBV7-6 and TRBJ2-1, is GAGVSQSPRYKVTKRGQDVALRCDPISGHVSLYWYRQALGQGPEFLTYFNYEAQQDKSGLPNDRFSAERPEGSISTLTIQRTEQRDSAMYRCASTLTRHNNEQFFGPGTRLTVL.

V gene TRBV6-4 combines with J gene TRBJ1-2; possibly TRBD1 for D (5 bases). Germline lookup yields CDR1 MRHNA and CDR2 SNTAGT. V shed 6 bases and J shed 6 bases, with 17 bases lying between them. This CDR3 region has 14 residues. CDR3 protein: CASRHDSGPHGYTF. As DNA, the CDR3 is TGTGCCAGCAGACACGACAGTGGTCCCCATGGCTACACCTTC.

The rearrangement joins TRBV5-6 to TRBJ2-5, with D possibly TRBD1 on 6 matching bases. The CDR3 totals 11 residues. Germline V gene data show CDR1 as SGHDT and CDR2 as YYEEEE. V lost 0 bases and J lost 14, with 11 bases in between. CDR3 sequence (DNA): TGTGCCAGCAGCTTGGGGGGGCAGTCTTACTTC. This codes for CASSLGGQSYF.

The chain has TRBV19 and TRBJ1-1; D is undetermined. CDR1 LNHDA and CDR2 SQIVND come from the germline V gene (reference sequence). V dropped 3 bases and J dropped 0 bases, with 11 bases sitting between them. The CDR3 extends over 15 amino acids. The CDR3 DNA is TGTGCCAGTAGTATTGGAACGGGGATGAACACTGAAGCTTTCTTT. Translating gives CASSIGTGMNTEAFF. The whole variable domain, remainder taken from reference TRBV19 and TRBJ1-1, is DGGITQSPKYLFRKEGQNVTLSCEQNLNHDAMYWYRQDPGQGLRLIYYSQIVNDFQKGDIAEGYSVSREKKESFPLTVTSAQKNPTAFYLCASSIGTGMNTEAFFGQGTRLTVV.

This clone has a handful of counts. The chain couples TRBV3-1 (or the pseudogene TRBV3-2) to TRBJ1-1, with 9 bases identical to TRBD1. After removal of 4 bases from V and 3 bases from J, the junction contained 6 bases not matched to a gene. The CDR3 runs to 15 residues. Germline V gene lookup returns CDR1 LGHDT and CDR2 YNNKEL (reference sequence). The CDR3 is CASSLVQGADTEAFF. In DNA, the CDR3 is TGTGCCAGCAGCCTCGTACAGGGGGCCGACACTGAAGCTTTCTTT.

The chain employs TRBV2 and TRBJ1-1, with D maybe TRBD1 (5 bases). This CDR3 comprises 13 residues. The V end was cut by 4 bases, the J end by 3 bases, with 9 bases between. The germline gives CDR1 SNHLY, CDR2 FYNNEI. CDR3 in amino acids: CASSVTGYTEAFF. The CDR3 coding sequence is TGTGCCAGCAGTGTTACAGGTTACACTGAAGCTTTCTTT. Full variable domain (outside the CDR3, taken from reference TRBV2 and TRBJ1-1): EPEVTQTPSHQVTQMGQEVILRCVPISNHLYFYWYRQILGQKVEFLVSFYNNEISEKSEIFDDQFSVERPDGSNFTLKIRSTKLEDSAMYFCASSVTGYTEAFFGQGTRLTVV.

V gene TRBV7-2 combines with J gene TRBJ1-3; D ambiguous. V lost 6 bases, J lost 0 bases, and 12 bases lay in between. The CDR3 has 15 amino acids. Germline CDR1 SGHTA, CDR2 FQGNSA. The CDR3 is CASRIQTSSGNTIYF. Written as DNA, the CDR3 is TGTGCCAGCAGGATACAGACGAGCTCTGGAAACACCATATATTTT.

The gene calls are TRBV29-1 and TRBJ1-3; a possible D gene is TRBD1 (6 bases). Between the trimmed V and J ends, which lost 7 bases and 4 bases, there was a span of 17 bases. CDR1 is SQVTM and CDR2 is ANQGSEA in the germline V gene. The CDR3 consists of 14 residues. The DNA for the CDR3 is TGCAGCGCCCCTACAGGGTCGGGGGGAAACACCATATATTTT. Translating it yields CSAPTGSGGNTIYF.

In its sample, this clone was seen a few times. The chain combines TRBV7-9 with TRBJ1-2; 7 positions match TRBD1. CDR3 length equals 14 residues. Germline values: CDR1 SEHNR, CDR2 FQNEAQ (reference sequence). J gave up 8 bases and V 10 bases, and 16 bases lay outside the gene matches. The CDR3 sequence: CATTGAALGRGYTF. CDR3 sequence (DNA): TGTGCCACTACAGGGGCCGCATTAGGCCGAGGCTACACCTTC.

Regarding this clone: Other DNA sequences in this specimen translate into the identical CDR3. The chain's CDR3 is CASSQRSSGNTIYF. In DNA, the CDR3 is TGTGCCAGCAGCCAAAGGAGCTCTGGAAACACCATATATTTT. The rearrangement joins TRBV3-1 (or the pseudogene TRBV3-2) to TRBJ1-3; D is uncertain. Trimming shortened V by 2 bases and J by 0 bases, and 5 bases separated the two germline ends. The CDR3 has 14 amino acids. Per the germline V gene, CDR1 is LGHDT and CDR2 is YNNKEL (reference sequence).

The rearrangement joins TRBV5-1 to TRBJ2-2; weak D call: TRBD1 (5 bases). Trimming removed 10 bases from V and 2 bases from J, with 18 bases in between. CDR3 length: 15 amino acids. Germline CDR1 and CDR2: SGHRS and YFSETQ. For the CDR3, the DNA is TGCGCCTCCCAAAGGGCCCAGGGAAACACCGGGGAGCTGTTTTTT. Translation: CASQRAQGNTGELFF.

This rearrangement joins TRBV7-2 to TRBJ1-2; D possibly corresponds to TRBD1 (5 bases). V lost 2 bases, J lost 10 bases, and 17 bases lay in between. The CDR3 covers 14 residues. Germline V gives CDR1 SGHTA, CDR2 FQGNSA. CDR3 sequence: CASSLLGREGYYTF. In DNA form, the CDR3 reads TGTGCCAGCAGCTTACTTGGCAGGGAAGGGTACTACACCTTC. Together with reference TRBV7-2 and TRBJ1-2, the CDR3 gives the full variable domain: GAGVSQSPSNKVTEKGKDVELRCDPISGHTALYWYRQSLGQGLEFLIYFQGNSAPDKSGLPSDRFSAERTGGSVSTLTIQRTQQEDSAVYLCASSLLGREGYYTFGSGTRLTVV.

This rearrangement joins TRBV19 to TRBJ1-1; 9 positions match TRBD1. Germline V gene lookup returns CDR1 LNHDA and CDR2 SQIVND (reference sequence). This CDR3 region has 13 residues. J lost 7 bases, V lost 7 bases, and 7 bases had no gene match. In DNA, the CDR3 is TGTGCCAGTACCCTAACAGGGGGCGGTGAAGCTTTCTTT. It specifies CASTLTGGGEAFF.

V gene TRBV18 combines with J gene TRBJ1-1; D gene ambiguous. Germline lookup yields CDR1 KGHSH and CDR2 LQKENI. The CDR3 is 13 amino acids. The V end lost 3 bases, the J end lost 0 bases, and 5 bases lay between the germline ends. In nucleotides, the CDR3 is TGTGCCAGCTCACCTCTCCTGAACACTGAAGCTTTCTTT. It encodes CASSPLLNTEAFF.

This chain links TRBV3-1 (or the pseudogene TRBV3-2) with TRBJ2-2; maybe TRBD2 (6 bases). This CDR3 has 17 amino acids. Trimming removed 1 base from V and 5 bases from J, with 17 bases in between. Per germline, CDR1 LGHDT and CDR2 YNNKEL (reference sequence). CDR3 nucleotide sequence: TGTGCCAGCAGCCAAGGCGTGACTAGTCTTCGGACCGGGGAGCTGTTTTTT. Translated, it gives CASSQGVTSLRTGELFF.

This chain uses TRBV27 with TRBJ2-7, with 8 bases fitting TRBD1. The CDR3 extends over 15 amino acids. Germline values: CDR1 MNHEY, CDR2 SMNVEV (reference sequence). J lost 5 bases, V lost 8 bases, and 14 bases had no gene match. The chain's CDR3 is CASGPSQGAVNEQYF. Here the CDR3 DNA reads TGTGCCAGCGGCCCCAGTCAGGGGGCGGTGAACGAGCAGTACTTC.

With regard to this clone: Other DNA sequences in this specimen translate into the identical CDR3. The chain is built from TRBV6-5 and TRBJ2-7; D gene ambiguous. This CDR3 region has 13 residues. CDR1 and CDR2 from the germline V gene are MNHEY and SVGAGI. V dropped 7 bases and J dropped 2 bases, with 12 bases sitting between them. The CDR3 loop reads CASTQLTPYEQYF. The CDR3 DNA sequence: TGTGCCAGCACCCAACTCACCCCCTACGAGCAGTACTTC.

With respect to this clone: Germline and junction disagree at one end, which may indicate a read error. This chain connects TRBV2 to TRBJ1-6; D call uncertain. Germline lookup yields CDR1 SNHLY and CDR2 FYNNEI. This CDR3 comprises 15 residues. The CDR3 reads CASSEEEGYNSPLHF. In DNA form, the CDR3 reads TGTGCCAGCAGCGAAGAAGAGGGATATAATTCACCCCTCCACTTT.

The CDR3 here is CASSITLAGGPTSSYNEQFF. CDR3 nucleotides: TGTGCCAGCTCAATCACACTAGCGGGGGGCCCTACAAGCTCCTACAATGAGCAGTTCTTC. The chain joins TRBV18 to TRBJ2-1; 12 bases align to TRBD2. V gave up 5 bases and J gave up 0 bases; unmatched junction bases: 14. Germline lookup yields CDR1 KGHSH and CDR2 LQKENI. This CDR3 has 20 amino acids. Variable domain in full (rest from reference TRBV18 and TRBJ2-1): NAGVMQNPRHLVRRRGQEARLRCSPMKGHSHVYWYRQLPEEGLKFMVYLQKENIIDESGMPKERFSAEFPKEGPSILRIQQVVRGDSAAYFCASSITLAGGPTSSYNEQFFGPGTRLTVL.

The chain links TRBV10-3 to TRBJ1-5; 9 bases line up with TRBD1. CDR1 ENHRY and CDR2 SYGVKD come from the germline V gene. The J segment lost 2 bases and the V segment lost 6 bases, leaving 5 bases of the junction unmatched. The CDR3 has 15 amino acids. Here the CDR3 reads CAIRGDREGNQPQHF. The CDR3 coding sequence is TGTGCCATCAGGGGGGACAGGGAGGGCAATCAGCCCCAGCATTTT.

This chain links TRBV5-1 with TRBJ1-6, with D uncertain. The CDR3 spans 13 residues. From germline, CDR1 is SGHRS and CDR2 YFSETQ. With 4 bases removed from V and 6 bases from J, the gap between germline ends came to 8 bases. CDR3: CASSRNSNSPLHF. The CDR3 DNA sequence: TGCGCCAGCAGCCGGAACAGTAATTCACCCCTCCACTTT.

The rearrangement uses TRBV16 and TRBJ2-1; 9 bases match TRBD1. From germline, CDR1 is KGHSY and CDR2 FQNENV. This CDR3 is built from 15 residues. Trimming at V came to 4 bases and at J to 2 bases, leaving 3 bases not matched to a gene. CDR3 DNA: TGTGCCAGCAGCCCGGGACAGGGCCCCTACAATGAGCAGTTCTTC. Translation: CASSPGQGPYNEQFF.